The 2 T cell receptor beta chains reported below all come from one sample, sequenced in a study of beta chain features in type 1 diabetes. The sequenced template was cDNA made from the entire isolated RNA. This table comes from immunoSEQ multiplex PCR, and its TCRdb copy is limited to in-frame clones, with some not included. This table holds about 620,000 clones, about 14% found once. The sequenced material came from naive CD4+ T cells from blood. All receptors come from a man aged 18 to 30 in good health.

V is TRBV4-1 and J is TRBJ1-5; 8 positions agree with TRBD1. Germline CDR1 and CDR2: MGHRA and YSYEKL. V lost 2 bases, J lost 9 bases, and 6 bases stayed unmatched. CDR3 size: 14 residues. The CDR3 DNA follows: TGCGCCAGCAGCCAAACAGGGGGAATACGGCCCCAGCATTTT. Encoded protein: CASSQTGGIRPQHF.

As concerns this clone: The sample holds other DNA sequences that translate to the same CDR3. V usage is TRBV7-2 and J usage is TRBJ2-5; D may be TRBD1 or TRBD2 (5 bases each). Trimming removed 5 bases from V and 5 bases from J, with 15 bases in between. Looked up from germline, CDR1 is SGHTA and CDR2 is FQGNSA. The CDR3 spans 14 residues. The DNA of the CDR3 is TGTGCCAGCAGCCAAGGTCGGGGCTGGGAGACCCAGTACTTC. Protein product: CASSQGRGWETQYF.